This TCR beta chain was recovered during a study of radiation and T cells in renal cell carcinoma. About the study: Nephrectomy followed 15 Gy stereotactic body radiation by 4 weeks.

Time point meaning: baseline pretreatment blood. The treatment is: 15 Gy SBRT to primary tumor, nephrectomy 4 weeks later. This renal cell carcinoma was of the clear cell type. Study-wide results and caveats: Baseline intratumoral clonotype presence is unknown without pretreatment biopsies. In blood, top tumor clones expanded by 2 weeks, shrinking by 4.

Regarding this clone: Its matching antigen is unknown.

This CDR3 contains 14 residues. The germline gives CDR1 SGHVS, CDR2 FNYEAQ. V dropped 2 bases and J dropped 5 bases, with 9 bases sitting between them. TCRdb keeps only in-frame clones here, not all; method: immunoSEQ multiplex PCR. The sample has over 45,000 clones, 65% to 80% seen once. The sequencing used blood, collected from a patient whose treatment included radiotherapy and nephrectomy. This clonotype was sampled from a man aged 60-69 years with renal cell carcinoma. V and J are TRBV7-6 and TRBJ2-2; D call uncertain. CDR3 sequence (DNA): TGTGCCAGCAGCTTATCCTGGACGACCGGGGAGCTGTTTTTT. Its protein product is CASSLSWTTGELFF.